The text below deals with one T cell receptor (beta chain). The target antigen is unknown. This sample is drawn from a study of T cell repertoires in cytomegalovirus infection. Study information: CMV infection together with matching HLA type was indicated by public TCR beta signatures. Study-wide points: HLA-C-restricted CMV clonotypes gave the most frequent clonotype in two of eight donors.

TCRdb re-called the reads with MiXCR, one entry per CDR3 protein. The data hold a few hundred thousand distinct CDR3 sequences, with 35% to 50% observed a single time. V was clipped by 2 bases and J by 5 bases; unmatched bases: 5. The CDR3 has 16 residues. The germline gives CDR1 MNHEY, CDR2 SMNVEV (reference sequence). This TCR was sampled from a human donor in good health (CMV status not recorded). Some clones in this sample may be carry-over from other donors' samples. The source was cultured PBMCs, collected from culture after CMV antigen stimulation. The V gene is TRBV27, the J gene TRBJ2-1; 11 bases align to TRBD2. CDR3 DNA: TGTGCCAGCAGTTTACAGACTAGCGGGATTAACAATGAGCAGTTCTTC. As protein: CASSLQTSGINNEQFF.